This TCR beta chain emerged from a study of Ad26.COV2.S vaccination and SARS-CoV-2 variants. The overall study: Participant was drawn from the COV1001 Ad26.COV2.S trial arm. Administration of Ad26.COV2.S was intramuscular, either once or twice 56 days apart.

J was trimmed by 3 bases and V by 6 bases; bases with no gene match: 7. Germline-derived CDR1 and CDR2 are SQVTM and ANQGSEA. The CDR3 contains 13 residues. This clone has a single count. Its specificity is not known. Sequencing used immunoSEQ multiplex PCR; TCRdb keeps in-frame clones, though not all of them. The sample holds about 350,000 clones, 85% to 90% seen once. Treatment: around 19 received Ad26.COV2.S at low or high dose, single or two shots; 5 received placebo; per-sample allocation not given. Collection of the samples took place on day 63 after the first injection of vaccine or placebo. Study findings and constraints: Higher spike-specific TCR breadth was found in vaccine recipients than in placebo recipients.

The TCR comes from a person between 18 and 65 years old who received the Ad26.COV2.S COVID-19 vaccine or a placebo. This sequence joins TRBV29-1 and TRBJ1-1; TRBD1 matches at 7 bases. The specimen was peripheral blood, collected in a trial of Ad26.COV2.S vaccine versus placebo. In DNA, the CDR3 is TGCAGCGTGGCAACAGGGGTGGACACTGAAGCTTTCTTT. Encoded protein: CSVATGVDTEAFF.